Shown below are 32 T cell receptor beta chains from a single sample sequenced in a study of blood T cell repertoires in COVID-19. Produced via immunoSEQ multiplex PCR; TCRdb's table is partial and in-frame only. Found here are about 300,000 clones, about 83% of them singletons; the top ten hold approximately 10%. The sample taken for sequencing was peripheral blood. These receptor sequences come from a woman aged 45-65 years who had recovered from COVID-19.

CDR3: CASSEASSYNSPLHF. The CDR3 DNA is TGTGCCAGCAGTGAGGCTAGCTCCTATAATTCACCCCTCCACTTT. This chain uses TRBV6-1 with TRBJ1-6; D not certain. The ends were cut back, 3 bases at V and 0 bases at J, with 6 bases in the middle. The V gene's germline CDR1 is MNHNS and CDR2 SASEGT. CDR3 length: 15 amino acids.

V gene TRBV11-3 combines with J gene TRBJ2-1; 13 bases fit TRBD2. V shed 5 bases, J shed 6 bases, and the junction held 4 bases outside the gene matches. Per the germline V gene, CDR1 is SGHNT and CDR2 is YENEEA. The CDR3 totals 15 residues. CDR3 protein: CASSPGLAGANEQFF. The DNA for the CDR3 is TGTGCCAGCAGCCCCGGACTAGCGGGAGCCAATGAGCAGTTCTTC.

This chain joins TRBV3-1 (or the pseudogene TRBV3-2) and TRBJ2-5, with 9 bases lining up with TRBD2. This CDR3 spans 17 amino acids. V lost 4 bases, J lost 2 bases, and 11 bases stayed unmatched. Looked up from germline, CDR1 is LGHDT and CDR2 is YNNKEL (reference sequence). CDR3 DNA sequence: TGTGCCAGCAGCCCACTTCCTAGCGCGGGGGGGCAAGAGACCCAGTACTTC. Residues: CASSPLPSAGGQETQYF.

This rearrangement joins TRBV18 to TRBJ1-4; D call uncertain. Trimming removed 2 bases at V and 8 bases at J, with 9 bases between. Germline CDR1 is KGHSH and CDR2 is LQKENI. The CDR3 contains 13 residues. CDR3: CASSPALEEKLFF. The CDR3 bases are TGTGCCAGCTCACCAGCCTTAGAGGAAAAACTGTTTTTT.

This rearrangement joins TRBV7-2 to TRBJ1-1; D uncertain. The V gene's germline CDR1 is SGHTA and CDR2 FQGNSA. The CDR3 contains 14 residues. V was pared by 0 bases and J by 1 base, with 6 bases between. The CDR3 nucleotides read TGTGCCAGCAGCTTAGCGAGTAGGAACACTGAAGCTTTCTTT. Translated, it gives CASSLASRNTEAFF.

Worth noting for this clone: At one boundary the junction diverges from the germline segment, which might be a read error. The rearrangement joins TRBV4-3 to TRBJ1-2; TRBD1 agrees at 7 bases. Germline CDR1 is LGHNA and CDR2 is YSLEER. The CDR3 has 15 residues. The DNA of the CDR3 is TGCGCCAGCAGCCATCTTGACAGGGATAACGATGGCTACACCTTC. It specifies CASSHLDRDNDGYTF.

In DNA, the CDR3 is TGTGCCAGTAGTATCAGAGGGACAGGGGTTACCGGGGAGCTGTTTTTT. Translating gives CASSIRGTGVTGELFF. V is TRBV19 and J is TRBJ2-2, with TRBD1 identical over 10 bases. Germline V gene data show CDR1 as LNHDA and CDR2 as SQIVND (reference sequence). The length of the CDR3 is 16 residues. V was pared by 3 bases and J by 5 bases, with 6 bases of the junction left unmatched.

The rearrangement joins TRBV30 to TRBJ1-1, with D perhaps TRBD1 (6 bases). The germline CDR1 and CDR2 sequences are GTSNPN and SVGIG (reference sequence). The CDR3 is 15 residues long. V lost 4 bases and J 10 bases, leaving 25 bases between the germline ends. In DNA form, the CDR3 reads TGTGCCTGGAATCCCGGTCCAGCGGGGGGCCGGGGAGCTTTCTTT. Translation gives CAWNPGPAGGRGAFF. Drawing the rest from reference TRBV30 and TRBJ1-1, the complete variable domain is SQTIHQWPATLVQPVGSPLSLECTVEGTSNPNLYWYRQAAGRGLQLLFYSVGIGQISSEVPQNLSASRPQDRQFILSSKKLLLSDSGFYLCAWNPGPAGGRGAFFGQGTRLTVV.

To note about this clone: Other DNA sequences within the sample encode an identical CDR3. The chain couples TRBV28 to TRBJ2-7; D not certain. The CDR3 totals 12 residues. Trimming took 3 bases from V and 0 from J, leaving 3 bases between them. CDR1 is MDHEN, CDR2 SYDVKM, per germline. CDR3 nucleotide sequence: TGTGCCAGCAGTTTGAGCTCCTACGAGCAGTACTTC. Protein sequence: CASSLSSYEQYF.

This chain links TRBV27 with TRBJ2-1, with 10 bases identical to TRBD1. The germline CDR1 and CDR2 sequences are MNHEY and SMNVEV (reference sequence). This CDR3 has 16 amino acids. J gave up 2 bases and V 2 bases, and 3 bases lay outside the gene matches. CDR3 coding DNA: TGTGCCAGCAGTTTAAAAGGACAGGGGGCCTACAATGAGCAGTTCTTC. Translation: CASSLKGQGAYNEQFF.

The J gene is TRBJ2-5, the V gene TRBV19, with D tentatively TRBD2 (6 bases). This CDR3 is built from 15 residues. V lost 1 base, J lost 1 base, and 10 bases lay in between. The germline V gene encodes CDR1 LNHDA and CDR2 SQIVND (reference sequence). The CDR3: CASSIGGTRQETQYF. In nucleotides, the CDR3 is TGTGCCAGTAGTATAGGGGGGACTCGCCAAGAGACCCAGTACTTC.

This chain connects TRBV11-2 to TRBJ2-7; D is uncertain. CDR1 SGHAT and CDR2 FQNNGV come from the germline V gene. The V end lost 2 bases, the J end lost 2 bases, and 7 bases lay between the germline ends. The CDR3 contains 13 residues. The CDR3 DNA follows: TGTGCCAGCAGCTTACTAGGTCCCTACGAGCAGTACTTC. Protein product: CASSLLGPYEQYF.

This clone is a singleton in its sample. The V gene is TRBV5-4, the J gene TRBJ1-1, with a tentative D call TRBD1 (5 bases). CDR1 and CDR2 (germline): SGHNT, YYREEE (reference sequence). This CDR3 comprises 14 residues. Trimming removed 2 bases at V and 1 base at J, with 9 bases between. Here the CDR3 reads CASSFVGANTEAFF. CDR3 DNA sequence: TGTGCCAGCAGCTTTGTAGGGGCGAACACTGAAGCTTTCTTT.

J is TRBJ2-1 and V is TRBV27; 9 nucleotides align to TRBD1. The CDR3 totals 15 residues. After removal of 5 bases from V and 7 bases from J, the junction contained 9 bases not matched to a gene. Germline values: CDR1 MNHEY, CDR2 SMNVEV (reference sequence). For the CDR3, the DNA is TGTGCCAGCAGTCCGGGGACAGGGTGGGGGAATGAGCAGTTCTTC. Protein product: CASSPGTGWGNEQFF.

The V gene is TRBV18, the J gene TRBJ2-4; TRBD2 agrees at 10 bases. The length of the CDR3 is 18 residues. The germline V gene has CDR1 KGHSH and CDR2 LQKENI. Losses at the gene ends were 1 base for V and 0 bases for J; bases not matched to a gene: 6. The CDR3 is CASSPRTSGPIAKNIQYF. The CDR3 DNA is TGTGCCAGCTCACCACGGACTAGCGGTCCCATAGCCAAAAACATTCAGTACTTC.

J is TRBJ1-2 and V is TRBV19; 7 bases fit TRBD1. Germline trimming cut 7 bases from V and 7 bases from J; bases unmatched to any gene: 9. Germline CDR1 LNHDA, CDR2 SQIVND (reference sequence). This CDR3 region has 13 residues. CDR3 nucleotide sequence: TGTGCCAGTAAAGTTGACAGGGTTGGTGGCTACACCTTC. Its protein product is CASKVDRVGGYTF. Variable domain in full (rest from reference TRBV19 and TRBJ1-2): DGGITQSPKYLFRKEGQNVTLSCEQNLNHDAMYWYRQDPGQGLRLIYYSQIVNDFQKGDIAEGYSVSREKKESFPLTVTSAQKNPTAFYLCASKVDRVGGYTFGSGTRLTVV.

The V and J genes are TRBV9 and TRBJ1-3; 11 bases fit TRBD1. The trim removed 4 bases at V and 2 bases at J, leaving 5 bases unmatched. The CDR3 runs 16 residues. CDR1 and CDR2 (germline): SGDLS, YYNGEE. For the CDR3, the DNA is TGTGCCAGCAGCACCGGACAGGGGGCGCCTGGAAACACCATATATTTT. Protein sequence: CASSTGQGAPGNTIYF.

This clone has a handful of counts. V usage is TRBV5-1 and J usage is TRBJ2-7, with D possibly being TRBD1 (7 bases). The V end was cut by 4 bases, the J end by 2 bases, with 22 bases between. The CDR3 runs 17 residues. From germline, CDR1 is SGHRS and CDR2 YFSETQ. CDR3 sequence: CASSGGGQLALAYEQYF. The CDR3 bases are TGCGCCAGCAGCGGAGGGGGACAGCTCGCTTTGGCCTACGAGCAGTACTTC.

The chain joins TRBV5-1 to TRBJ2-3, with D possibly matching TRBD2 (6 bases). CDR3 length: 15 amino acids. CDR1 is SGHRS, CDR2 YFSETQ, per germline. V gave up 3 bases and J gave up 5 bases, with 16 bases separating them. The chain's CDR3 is CASSSPGLGVDTQYF. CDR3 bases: TGCGCCAGCAGCTCCCCGGGACTTGGTGTAGATACGCAGTATTTT.

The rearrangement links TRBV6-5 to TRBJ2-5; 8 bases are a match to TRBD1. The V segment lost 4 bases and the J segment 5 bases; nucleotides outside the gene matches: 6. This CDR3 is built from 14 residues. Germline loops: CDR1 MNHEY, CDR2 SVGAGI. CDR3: CASSSRQGRETQYF. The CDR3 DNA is TGTGCCAGCAGTTCCAGACAGGGGAGGGAGACCCAGTACTTC.

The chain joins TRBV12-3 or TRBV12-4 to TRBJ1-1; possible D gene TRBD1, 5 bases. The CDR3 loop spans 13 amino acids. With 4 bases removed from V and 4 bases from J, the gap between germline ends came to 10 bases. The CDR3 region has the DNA TGTGCCAGCAGTTGGGGGGGGAGCACTGAAGCTTTCTTT. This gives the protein CASSWGGSTEAFF.

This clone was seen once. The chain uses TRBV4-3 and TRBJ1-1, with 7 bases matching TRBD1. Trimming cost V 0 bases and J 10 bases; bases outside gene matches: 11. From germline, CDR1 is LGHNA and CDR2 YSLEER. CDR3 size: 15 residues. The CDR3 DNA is TGCGCCAGCAGCCAAGATGGGACAGCGACCTACGGAGCTTTCTTT. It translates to CASSQDGTATYGAFF.

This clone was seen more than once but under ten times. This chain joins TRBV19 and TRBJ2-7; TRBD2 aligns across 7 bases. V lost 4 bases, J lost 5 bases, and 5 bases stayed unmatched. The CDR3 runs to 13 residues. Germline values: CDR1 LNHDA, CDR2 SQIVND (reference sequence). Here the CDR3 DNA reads TGTGCCAGTAGTACCACGACTAGCAACGAGCAGTACTTC. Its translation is CASSTTTSNEQYF.

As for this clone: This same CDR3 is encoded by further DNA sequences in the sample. The CDR3 coding sequence is TGTGCCAGCAGCGTCGGGGGACAGATGAACACTGAAGCTTTCTTT. Amino acid sequence: CASSVGGQMNTEAFF. This sequence joins TRBV9 and TRBJ1-1; 7 nucleotides match TRBD1. V trimming: 2 bases; J trimming: 0 bases; junction bases outside the gene matches: 4. The CDR3 contains 15 residues. Germline assignment: CDR1 SGDLS and CDR2 YYNGEE.

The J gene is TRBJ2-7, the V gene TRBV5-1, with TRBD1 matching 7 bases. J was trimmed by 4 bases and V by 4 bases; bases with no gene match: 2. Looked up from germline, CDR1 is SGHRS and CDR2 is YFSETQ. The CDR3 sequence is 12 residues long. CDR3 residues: CASSPGQYEQYF. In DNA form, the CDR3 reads TGCGCCAGCAGCCCGGGACAGTACGAGCAGTACTTC.

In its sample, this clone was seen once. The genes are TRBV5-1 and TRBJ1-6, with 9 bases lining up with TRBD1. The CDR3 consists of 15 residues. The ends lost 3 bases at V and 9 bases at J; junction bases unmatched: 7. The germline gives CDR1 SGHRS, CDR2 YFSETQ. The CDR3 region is CASSSGDRVGSPLHF. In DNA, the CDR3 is TGCGCCAGCAGCTCCGGGGACAGGGTGGGTTCACCCCTCCACTTT.

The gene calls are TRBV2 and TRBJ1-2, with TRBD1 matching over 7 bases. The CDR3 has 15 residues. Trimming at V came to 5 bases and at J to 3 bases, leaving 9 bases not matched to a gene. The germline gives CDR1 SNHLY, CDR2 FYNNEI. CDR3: CASSSTGWGDYGYTF. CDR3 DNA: TGTGCCAGCAGTTCGACAGGGTGGGGGGACTATGGCTACACCTTC.

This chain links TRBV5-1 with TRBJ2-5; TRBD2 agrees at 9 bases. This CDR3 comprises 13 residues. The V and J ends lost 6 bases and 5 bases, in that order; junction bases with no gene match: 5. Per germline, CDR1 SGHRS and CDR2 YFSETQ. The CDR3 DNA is TGCGCCAGCAAAAATAGCGGGGGTGAGACCCAGTACTTC. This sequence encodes CASKNSGGETQYF.

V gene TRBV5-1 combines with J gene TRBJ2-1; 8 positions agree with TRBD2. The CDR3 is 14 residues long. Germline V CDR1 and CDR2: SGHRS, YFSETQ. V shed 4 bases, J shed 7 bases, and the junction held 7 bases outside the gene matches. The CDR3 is CASSPGTSQNEQFF. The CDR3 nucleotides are TGCGCCAGCAGCCCTGGGACTAGTCAAAATGAGCAGTTCTTC.

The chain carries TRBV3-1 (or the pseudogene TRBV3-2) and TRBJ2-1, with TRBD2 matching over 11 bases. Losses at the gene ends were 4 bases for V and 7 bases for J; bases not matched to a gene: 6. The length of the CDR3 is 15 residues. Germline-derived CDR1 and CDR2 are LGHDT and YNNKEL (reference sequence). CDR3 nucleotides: TGTGCCAGCAGCCTTGTAGCGGGGGGGGATAATGAGCAGTTCTTC. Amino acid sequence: CASSLVAGGDNEQFF.

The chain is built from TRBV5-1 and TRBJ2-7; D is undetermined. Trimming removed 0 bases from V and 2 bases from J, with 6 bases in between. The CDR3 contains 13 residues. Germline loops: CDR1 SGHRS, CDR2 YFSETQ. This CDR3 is CASSLDRPYEQYF. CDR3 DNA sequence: TGCGCCAGCAGCTTGGACAGACCCTACGAGCAGTACTTC.

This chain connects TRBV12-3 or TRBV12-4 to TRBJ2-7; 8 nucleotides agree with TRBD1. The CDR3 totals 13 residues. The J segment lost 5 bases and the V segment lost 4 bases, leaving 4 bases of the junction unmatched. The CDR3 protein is CASSSGTGHEQYF. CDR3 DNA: TGTGCCAGCAGTTCCGGGACAGGCCACGAGCAGTACTTC.